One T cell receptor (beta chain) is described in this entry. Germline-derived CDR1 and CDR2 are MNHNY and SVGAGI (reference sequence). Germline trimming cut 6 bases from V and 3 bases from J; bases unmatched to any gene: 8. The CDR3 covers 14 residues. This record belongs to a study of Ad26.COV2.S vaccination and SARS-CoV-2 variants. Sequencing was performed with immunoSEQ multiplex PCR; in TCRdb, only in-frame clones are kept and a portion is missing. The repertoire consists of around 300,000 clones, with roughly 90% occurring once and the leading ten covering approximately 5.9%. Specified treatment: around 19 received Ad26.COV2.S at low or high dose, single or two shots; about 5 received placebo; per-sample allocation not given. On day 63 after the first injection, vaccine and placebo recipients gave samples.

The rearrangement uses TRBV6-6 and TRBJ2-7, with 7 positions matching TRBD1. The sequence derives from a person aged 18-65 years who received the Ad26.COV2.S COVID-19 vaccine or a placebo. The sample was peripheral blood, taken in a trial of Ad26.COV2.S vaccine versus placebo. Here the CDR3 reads CASRTTGIDYEQYF. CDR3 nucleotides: TGTGCCAGCAGAACGACAGGGATCGACTACGAGCAGTACTTC.